These T cell receptor beta chains were read from a single sample in a study of CD8+CD57+ T cells in acquired aplastic anemia. One entry per CDR3 protein, called by TCRdb with MiXCR from the reads. The table includes around 190,000 distinct CDR3 sequences, around 50% detected once. The sequencing sample was made of sorted CD4+, CD8+, or CD8+CD57+ T cells (not recorded which) from PBMCs. Receptors originate from a human donor with aplastic anemia. The CDR3 runs from the conserved cysteine through the conserved F or W. A D gene is named only where the DNA matches it firmly. Expanded clones are given a class, and other clones once, few, many or no size at all.

>once|.|TRBV10-3|14|TRBJ2-7
CAISPQPPLYEQYF
TGTGCCATCAGTCCGCAGCCACCACTTTACGAGCAGTACTTC
>few|.|TRBV15|13|TRBJ2-1
CATSRDLVYEQFF
TGTGCCACCAGCAGAGATCTGGTCTATGAGCAGTTCTTC
>.|.|TRBV9|16|TRBJ2-3
CASSVTGTLPGDTQYF
TGTGCCAGCAGCGTAACCGGGACTCTACCGGGAGATACGCAGTATTTT
>.|.|TRBV7-8|16|TRBJ1-2
CASSLAYPGANYGYTF
TGTGCCAGCAGCTTAGCGTATCCAGGGGCTAACTATGGCTACACCTTC
>few|.|TRBV7-3|13|TRBJ2-1
CASSLILGNEQFF
TGTGCCAGCAGCTTAATACTAGGCAATGAGCAGTTCTTC
>.|.|TRBV4-1|15|TRBJ2-5
CASSQYGALQETQYF
TGCGCCAGCAGCCAATACGGGGCGCTCCAAGAGACCCAGTACTTC
>many|.|TRBV25-1|15|TRBJ1-1
CASSESRGTATEAFF
TGTGCCAGCAGTGAATCCCGGGGGACGGCCACTGAAGCTTTCTTT
>.|TRBD2|TRBV24-1|12|TRBJ2-4
CATSSGGNIQYF
TGTGCCACCAGTTCGGGGGGGAACATTCAGTACTTC
>.|.|TRBV9|14|TRBJ2-3
CASSPRRIDDTQYF
TGTGCCAGCAGCCCCCGCAGGATTGACGATACGCAGTATTTT
>.|TRBD2|TRBV19|15|TRBJ2-7
CASSITLAGPYEQYF
TGTGCCAGTAGTATAACACTAGCGGGACCCTACGAGCAGTACTTC
>.|.|TRBV19|15|TRBJ1-2
CASIPGTLIGYGYTF
TGTGCCAGCATTCCAGGGACCCTTATTGGCTATGGCTACACCTTC
>.|.|TRBV20-1|12|TRBJ2-3
CSARVGTDTQYF
TGCAGTGCTAGAGTTGGGACGGATACGCAGTATTTT
>.|TRBD1|TRBV19|13|TRBJ2-7
CASNTGQEYEQYF
TGTGCCAGTAATACGGGACAGGAATACGAGCAGTACTTC
>many|.|TRBV12-3/TRBV12-4|13|TRBJ1-1
CASSLLAGTEAFF
TGTGCCAGCAGTTTGCTTGCCGGGACTGAAGCTTTCTTT
>.|.|TRBV7-9|14|TRBJ1-2
CASSHYGTVWGYTF
TGTGCCAGCAGCCATTATGGCACAGTATGGGGCTACACCTTC
>many|.|TRBV5-5|14|TRBJ1-4
CASSSRQNNEKLFF
TGTGCCAGCAGCTCCAGACAGAATAATGAAAAACTGTTTTTT
>.|.|TRBV5-1|15|TRBJ1-2
CASAPAALTAYGYTF
TGCGCCAGCGCCCCGGCCGCATTGACCGCCTATGGCTACACCTTC
>.|.|TRBV7-9|14|TRBJ2-5
CASSDDRTQETQYF
TGTGCCAGCAGCGATGACAGGACCCAAGAGACCCAGTACTTC
>.|TRBD1|TRBV20-1|13|TRBJ2-7
CSASGTGGSEQYF
TGCAGTGCGTCCGGGACAGGGGGCTCCGAGCAGTACTTC
>many|TRBD1|TRBV24-1|17|TRBJ1-2
CATSDSNAGTGYYGYTF
TGTGCCACCAGTGATTCTAATGCCGGGACAGGGTACTATGGCTACACCTTC
>many|.|TRBV20-1|12|TRBJ2-1
CSARTSYNEQFF
TGCAGTGCTAGAACTAGCTACAATGAGCAGTTCTTC
>once|.|TRBV7-2|14|TRBJ2-3
CASSFVRAADTQYF
TGTGCCAGCAGCTTCGTCAGGGCCGCAGATACGCAGTATTTT